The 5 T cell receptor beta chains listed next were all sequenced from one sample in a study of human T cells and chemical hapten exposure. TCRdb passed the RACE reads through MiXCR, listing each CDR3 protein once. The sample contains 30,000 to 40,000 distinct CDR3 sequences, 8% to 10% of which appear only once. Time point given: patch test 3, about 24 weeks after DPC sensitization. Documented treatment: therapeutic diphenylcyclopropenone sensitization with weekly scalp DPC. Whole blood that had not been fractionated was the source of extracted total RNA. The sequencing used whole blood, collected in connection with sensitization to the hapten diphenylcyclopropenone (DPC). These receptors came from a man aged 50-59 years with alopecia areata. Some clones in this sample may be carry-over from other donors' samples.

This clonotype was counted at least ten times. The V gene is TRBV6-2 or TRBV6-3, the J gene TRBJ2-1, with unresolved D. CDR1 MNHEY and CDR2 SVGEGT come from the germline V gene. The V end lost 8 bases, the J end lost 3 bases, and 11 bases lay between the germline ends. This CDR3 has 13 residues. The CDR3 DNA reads TGTGCCAGCCTAAATTTGCTCTACAATGAGCAGTTCTTC. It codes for CASLNLLYNEQFF.

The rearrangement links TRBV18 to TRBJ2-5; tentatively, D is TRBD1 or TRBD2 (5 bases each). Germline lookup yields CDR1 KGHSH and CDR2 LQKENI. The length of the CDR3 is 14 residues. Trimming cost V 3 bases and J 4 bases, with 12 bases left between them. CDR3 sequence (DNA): TGTGCCAGCTCACCCGGGCAGAGGGGAGAGACCCAGTACTTC. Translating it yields CASSPGQRGETQYF.

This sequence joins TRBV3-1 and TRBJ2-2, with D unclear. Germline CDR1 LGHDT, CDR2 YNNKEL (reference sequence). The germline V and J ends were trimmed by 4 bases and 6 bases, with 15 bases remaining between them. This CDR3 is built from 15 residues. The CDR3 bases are TGTGCCAGCAGCCTTTCGGGCCCTGGCGCCGGGGAGCTGTTTTTT. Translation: CASSLSGPGAGELFF.

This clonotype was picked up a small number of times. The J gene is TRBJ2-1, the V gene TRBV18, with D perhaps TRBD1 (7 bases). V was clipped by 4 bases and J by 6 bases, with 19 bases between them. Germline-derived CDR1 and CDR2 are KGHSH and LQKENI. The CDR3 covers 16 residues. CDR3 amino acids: CASSLFSGTAGNEQFF. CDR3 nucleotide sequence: TGTGCCAGCTCACTCTTCTCCGGGACAGCGGGCAATGAGCAGTTCTTC.

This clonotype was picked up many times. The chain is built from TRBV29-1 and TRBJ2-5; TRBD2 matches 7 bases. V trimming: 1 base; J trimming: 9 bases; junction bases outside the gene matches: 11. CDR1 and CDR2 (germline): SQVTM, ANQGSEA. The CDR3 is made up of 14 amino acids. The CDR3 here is CSVEGPSGLEAQYF. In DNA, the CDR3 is TGCAGCGTTGAAGGCCCTAGCGGCCTGGAGGCCCAGTACTTC. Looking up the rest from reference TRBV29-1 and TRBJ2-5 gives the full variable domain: SAVISQKPSRDICQRGTSLTIQCQVDSQVTMMFWYRQQPGQSLTLIATANQGSEATYESGFVIDKFPISRPNLTFSTLTVSNMSPEDSSIYLCSVEGPSGLEAQYFGPGTRLLVL.